The rows below give T cell receptor beta chains drawn from one sample of a study of T-cell reconstitution after alpha-beta-depleted transplantation in children. TCRdb called the PCR reads again in MiXCR, with one record for every CDR3 protein. The repertoire holds hundreds of thousands of distinct CDR3 sequences, more than 20% seen once, with around 4.8% in the top ten. The sample here was PBMCs, mostly from graft donor cells, taken 360 days after TCRalphabeta/CD19-depleted stem cell transplant. These receptors all come from a female patient aged 2-15 years who had a stem cell transplant for congenital amegakaryocytic thrombocytopenia, so the T cells may come from the graft donor. Each CDR3 is given with its conserved first and last residue. Each record gives: CDR3 length, clone size, V gene, D gene, J gene, CDR3 DNA, CDR3 protein. The D gene is left open where the match is weak. Rows may omit the clone size; those that give it use once, few, many or a size class.

length: 14
size: .
V: TRBV20-1
D: .
J: TRBJ2-7
DNA: TGCAGTGCTAGAGCAGAGACTACGATCTACGAGCAGTACTTC
CDR3: CSARAETTIYEQYF

length: 16
size: .
V: TRBV28
D: .
J: TRBJ1-5
DNA: TGTGCCAGCAGCCAAAACAGGGAACCATACAATCAGCCCCAGCATTTT
CDR3: CASSQNREPYNQPQHF

length: 14
size: many
V: TRBV30
D: TRBD1
J: TRBJ2-1
DNA: TGTGCCTGGAGTTGGGACAGGGGATACAATGAGCAGTTCTTC
CDR3: CAWSWDRGYNEQFF

length: 16
size: .
V: TRBV10-2
D: TRBD2
J: TRBJ2-5
DNA: TGCGCCAGCAGTGAATCTAGCGGGGGGGCGGAAGAGACCCAGTACTTC
CDR3: CASSESSGGAEETQYF

length: 15
size: .
V: TRBV12-3/TRBV12-4
D: .
J: TRBJ2-3
DNA: TGTGCCAGCAGCACCCCGCGGGTGGGCACAGATACGCAGTATTTT
CDR3: CASSTPRVGTDTQYF

length: 15
size: few
V: TRBV11-2
D: TRBD1
J: TRBJ2-3
DNA: TGTGCCAGCAGCTCCACAGGGGTCCCCTCGGATACGCAGTATTTT
CDR3: CASSSTGVPSDTQYF

length: 16
size: .
V: TRBV4-3
D: .
J: TRBJ1-4
DNA: TGCGCCAGCAGCCAAGATGGGTTTTTTACTAATGAAAAACTGTTTTTT
CDR3: CASSQDGFFTNEKLFF

length: 13
size: .
V: TRBV30
D: TRBD1
J: TRBJ2-2
DNA: TGTGCCTTGGACAGGCAAAACACCGGGGAGCTGTTTTTT
CDR3: CALDRQNTGELFF

length: 14
size: .
V: TRBV3-1
D: .
J: TRBJ2-7
DNA: TGTGCCAGCAGCCATGCGGCTCTCTTCAGGGAGCAGTACTTC
CDR3: CASSHAALFREQYF

length: 11
size: many
V: TRBV12-3/TRBV12-4
D: .
J: TRBJ1-1
DNA: TGTGCCAGCACACGACAGGCCACGACTTTCTTT
CDR3: CASTRQATTFF

length: 12
size: many
V: TRBV29-1
D: .
J: TRBJ2-1
DNA: TGCAGCGTGACTAGACATTACAATGAGCAGTTCTTC
CDR3: CSVTRHYNEQFF

length: 15
size: few
V: TRBV28
D: .
J: TRBJ2-5
DNA: TGTGCCAGCACCCCGCTAGGTCAATTCGCCGAGACCCAGTACTTC
CDR3: CASTPLGQFAETQYF

length: 14
size: .
V: TRBV10-3
D: .
J: TRBJ2-7
DNA: TGTGCCATCAGTGAGTCAGGGATCCGCTACGAGCAGTACTTC
CDR3: CAISESGIRYEQYF

length: 13
size: .
V: TRBV10-3
D: .
J: TRBJ2-7
DNA: TGTGCCACCACCCAGAGGGCAGAGACCGAGCAGTACTTC
CDR3: CATTQRAETEQYF

length: 15
size: many
V: TRBV18
D: TRBD2
J: TRBJ2-5
DNA: TGTGCCAGCTCACCTTCACTAGCGGAACAAGAGACCCAGTACTTC
CDR3: CASSPSLAEQETQYF

length: 15
size: .
V: TRBV5-1
D: .
J: TRBJ1-6
DNA: TGCGCCAGCAGCTTGGGACGGAGCCCTAATTCACCCCTCCACTTT
CDR3: CASSLGRSPNSPLHF